This TCR beta chain was sequenced in a study of radiotherapy plus CTLA-4 blockade in lung cancer. Focal radiation plus CTLA-4 blockade with ipilimumab was given to patients with chemo-refractory metastatic non-small-cell lung cancer. Generated by immunoSEQ multiplex PCR, the TCRdb table keeps only in-frame clones and is missing some. This table has approximately 33,000 clones, 70% to 85% appearing once. The germline V gene has CDR1 MDHEN and CDR2 SYDVKM. This CDR3 spans 16 amino acids. Between the trimmed V and J ends, which lost 4 bases and 0 bases, there was a span of 13 bases. This specimen consisted of peripheral blood, obtained from a patient treated with radiotherapy plus ipilimumab. This chain uses TRBV28 with TRBJ2-4; D remains ambiguous. The TCR was taken from a human donor with non-small cell lung cancer who had stable disease on radiotherapy plus ipilimumab. CDR3 nucleotides: TGTGCCAGCAGTTCCCAGGTCCTACTAGCCAAAAACATTCAGTACTTC. Its protein is CASSSQVLLAKNIQYF.